This T cell receptor beta chain was captured in a study of shared clonotypes between healthy human individuals. Points from the study as a whole: Relative to their counterparts shared across all four donors, non-shared clonotypes exhibited diminished generation probabilities.

On this clone: Its specificity is unknown.

Trimming removed 6 bases from V and 4 bases from J; junction bases left unmatched: 6. The CDR3 length is 15 residues. In germline, CDR1 is MDHEN, CDR2 SYDVKM. Selected positively for CCR7 and CD45RO-negative, naive CD8 cells excluded terminally differentiated effector memory CD45RA+ cells. The authors distributed each subset's genomic DNA evenly over several immunoSEQ plates. The repertoire was sequenced with immunoSEQ multiplex PCR; TCRdb's copy has only in-frame clones and lacks some. The sample comprises approximately 2,000,000 clones, just under 95% of which are singletons, and approximately 1.7% rests with the top ten.

Sample: naive CD8+ T cells from PBMCs. This chain connects TRBV28 to TRBJ1-5, with 10 positions matching TRBD1. The sequence came from a young man in good health. Some clones in this sample may be carry-over from other donors' samples. The CDR3 region has the DNA TGTGCCAGCAGCCCCCAGGGACAGGGGAATCAGCCCCAGCATTTT. This translates into CASSPQGQGNQPQHF.